Listed here are 28 T cell receptor beta chains from one sample, sequenced in a study of cytomegalovirus exposure and HLA in healthy donors. This PCR relied on a set of 60 Vbeta primers and 13 Jbeta primers. Method: immunoSEQ multiplex PCR; TCRdb's copy keeps in-frame clones and lacks some. The sample has about 200,000 clones; around three quarters are singletons. The sequencing input was PBMCs. Receptors were obtained from a woman aged 25 to 45 in good health and CMV-seronegative.

V and J are TRBV19 and TRBJ2-5, with TRBD1 matching over 7 bases. CDR1 is LNHDA, CDR2 SQIVND, per germline (reference sequence). The CDR3 is 15 amino acids. With 4 bases clipped from V and 5 bases from J, the junction kept 10 bases outside the gene matches. DNA for the CDR3: TGTGCCAGTAGTACTATGACAGGGCCCTACGAGACCCAGTACTTC. Protein sequence: CASSTMTGPYETQYF. Based on the CDR3 plus reference TRBV19 and TRBJ2-5, the full variable domain is DGGITQSPKYLFRKEGQNVTLSCEQNLNHDAMYWYRQDPGQGLRLIYYSQIVNDFQKGDIAEGYSVSREKKESFPLTVTSAQKNPTAFYLCASSTMTGPYETQYFGPGTRLLVL.

This chain links TRBV7-6 with TRBJ1-5; 7 bases align to TRBD1. The junction had 4 bases not matched to a gene; V was cut back by 5 bases and J by 6 bases. This CDR3 is 13 amino acids long. CDR1 and CDR2 from the germline V gene are SGHVS and FNYEAQ. As DNA, the CDR3 is TGTGCCAGCAGCGAACAGGGGTTTCAGCCCCAGCATTTT. This sequence encodes CASSEQGFQPQHF.

The chain couples TRBV9 to TRBJ2-7, with 13 nucleotides matching TRBD2. CDR1 and CDR2 (germline): SGDLS, YYNGEE. With V trimmed by 4 bases and J by 6 bases, 4 bases remained unmatched. The CDR3 is made up of 14 amino acids. The CDR3 here is CASSLRLAGGEQYF. As DNA, the CDR3 is TGTGCCAGCAGCTTGCGACTAGCGGGAGGCGAGCAGTACTTC.

The chain combines TRBV19 with TRBJ1-2; the match to TRBD1 covers 8 bases. The V and J ends lost 7 bases and 3 bases, in that order; junction bases with no gene match: 10. This CDR3 has 15 residues. CDR1 and CDR2 (germline): LNHDA, SQIVND (reference sequence). CDR3 in DNA: TGTGCCAGTAAACCCCTACAGGGGGATTACTATGGCTACACCTTC. Protein sequence: CASKPLQGDYYGYTF.

V and J are TRBV5-4 and TRBJ2-5; 7 positions agree with TRBD1. CDR3 length: 15 amino acids. V was pared by 2 bases and J by 4 bases, with 8 bases of the junction left unmatched. The V gene's germline CDR1 is SGHNT and CDR2 YYREEE (reference sequence). CDR3 amino acids: CASSFSAGGSETQYF. CDR3 nucleotide sequence: TGTGCCAGCAGCTTTTCCGCAGGGGGTTCAGAGACCCAGTACTTC.

The V gene is TRBV10-3, the J gene TRBJ2-3, with TRBD1 matching over 10 bases. Germline V gives CDR1 ENHRY, CDR2 SYGVKD. This CDR3 region has 16 residues. V shed 6 bases and J 6 bases; nucleotides not matched to a gene: 12. CDR3 nucleotides: TGTGCCATCAGCCCCTCGGGACAGGGGTCCGGGGATACGCAGTATTTT. It is translated as CAISPSGQGSGDTQYF.

The chain uses TRBV30 and TRBJ2-2, with 7 bases lining up with TRBD1. This CDR3 has 14 residues. The J segment lost 2 bases and the V segment lost 3 bases, leaving 3 bases of the junction unmatched. Germline V gene sequence: CDR1 GTSNPN, CDR2 SVGIG (reference sequence). DNA for the CDR3: TGTGCCTGGAGAGGGACAGCAAACACCGGGGAGCTGTTTTTT. Amino acids: CAWRGTANTGELFF.

The sample holds a few counts of this clone. The chain carries TRBV19 and TRBJ1-5; TRBD1 agrees at 7 bases. CDR1 and CDR2 from the germline V gene are LNHDA and SQIVND (reference sequence). There are 15 residues in the CDR3. The junction had 11 bases not matched to a gene; V was cut back by 6 bases and J by 6 bases. CDR3 residues: CASSPGDSRGQPQHF. The CDR3 coding sequence is TGTGCCAGTAGCCCTGGGGACAGTCGGGGTCAGCCCCAGCATTTT.

This chain connects TRBV27 to TRBJ2-7; D is unresolved. With 6 bases removed from V and 1 base from J, the gap between germline ends came to 10 bases. The CDR3 has 13 residues. The germline V gene encodes CDR1 MNHEY and CDR2 SMNVEV (reference sequence). CDR3 loop: CASSLRGSYEQYF. The CDR3 nucleotides are TGTGCCAGCAGCCTAAGAGGATCCTACGAGCAGTACTTC.

The chain links TRBV29-1 to TRBJ1-2; TRBD1 matches 12 bases. The CDR3 length is 14 residues. Germline values: CDR1 SQVTM, CDR2 ANQGSEA. The junction had 6 bases not matched to a gene; V was cut back by 5 bases and J by 5 bases. CDR3 region: CSVLGTGGGYGYTF. In DNA, the CDR3 is TGCAGCGTTTTAGGGACAGGGGGCGGATATGGCTACACCTTC. The full variable domain, rest sourced from reference TRBV29-1 and TRBJ1-2, is SAVISQKPSRDICQRGTSLTIQCQVDSQVTMMFWYRQQPGQSLTLIATANQGSEATYESGFVIDKFPISRPNLTFSTLTVSNMSPEDSSIYLCSVLGTGGGYGYTFGSGTRLTVV.

The chain links TRBV7-9 to TRBJ2-6, with D perhaps TRBD1 (6 bases). Germline V lookup: CDR1 SEHNR, CDR2 FQNEAQ (reference sequence). V was cut by 1 base and J by 2 bases, with 9 bases left in between. The CDR3 has 16 residues. CDR3 coding DNA: TGTGCCAGCAGCTTAGTTCAGGGGCCTGGGGCCAACGTCCTGACTTTC. It yields the protein CASSLVQGPGANVLTF.

The chain is built from TRBV29-1 and TRBJ2-1; 10 bases agree with TRBD2. Trimming at V came to 3 bases and at J to 1 base, leaving 6 bases not matched to a gene. The CDR3 is 16 amino acids. Germline assignment: CDR1 SQVTM and CDR2 ANQGSEA. The DNA for the CDR3 is TGCAGCGTTGATCCAACTAGCGGGGCATCCTACAATGAGCAGTTCTTC. Protein sequence: CSVDPTSGASYNEQFF.

The genes are TRBV7-2 and TRBJ1-1, with D possibly TRBD1 on 5 matching bases. Germline V CDR1 and CDR2: SGHTA, FQGNSA. This CDR3 is built from 14 residues. The V and J ends lost 3 bases and 1 base respectively, with 9 bases between them. The CDR3 DNA is TGTGCCAGCAGCTTGGCGGGGACGAACACTGAAGCTTTCTTT. Translating gives CASSLAGTNTEAFF. Looking up the rest from reference TRBV7-2 and TRBJ1-1 gives the full variable domain: GAGVSQSPSNKVTEKGKDVELRCDPISGHTALYWYRQSLGQGLEFLIYFQGNSAPDKSGLPSDRFSAERTGGSVSTLTIQRTQQEDSAVYLCASSLAGTNTEAFFGQGTRLTVV.

This chain connects TRBV5-1 to TRBJ2-7; D might be TRBD2 (5 bases). Germline assignment: CDR1 SGHRS and CDR2 YFSETQ. V lost 3 bases and J 2 bases, leaving 12 bases between the germline ends. CDR3 length: 14 amino acids. The CDR3 nucleotides read TGCGCCAGCAGCTCTCCCGGGATTGCCTACGAGCAGTACTTC. This translates into CASSSPGIAYEQYF.

The chain has TRBV7-3 and TRBJ2-2; D is possibly TRBD2 (6 bases). Per the germline V gene, CDR1 is SGHTA and CDR2 is FQGTGA. The CDR3 totals 14 residues. V dropped 1 base and J dropped 6 bases, with 9 bases sitting between them. CDR3 loop: CASSLIASAGELFF. CDR3 bases: TGTGCCAGCAGCTTAATAGCTAGCGCCGGGGAGCTGTTTTTT.

The J gene is TRBJ2-1, the V gene TRBV7-6; TRBD2 matches at 12 bases. The trim removed 7 bases at V and 8 bases at J, leaving 15 bases unmatched. The CDR3 has 17 amino acids. Per germline, CDR1 SGHVS and CDR2 FNYEAQ. The CDR3 DNA reads TGTGCCAGCAACCCTTTTGCTAGCGGGGGGGCTTCGTATGAGCAGTTCTTC. This sequence encodes CASNPFASGGASYEQFF.

As for this clone: In the same sample, other DNA sequences code for this CDR3. This chain connects TRBV10-3 to TRBJ2-2; 15 bases map to TRBD2. Germline-derived CDR1 and CDR2 are ENHRY and SYGVKD. The junction had 3 bases not matched to a gene; V was cut back by 6 bases and J by 7 bases. CDR3 length: 15 amino acids. CDR3 nucleotides: TGTGCCATCAGCGGGACTAGCGGGAGGCACGGGGAGCTGTTTTTT. Its protein is CAISGTSGRHGELFF.

The rearrangement joins TRBV28 to TRBJ2-4; 12 nucleotides align to TRBD1. This CDR3 has 14 residues. Looked up from germline, CDR1 is MDHEN and CDR2 is SYDVKM. V lost 6 bases to trimming and J lost 8 bases; unmatched junction nucleotides: 5. In DNA, the CDR3 is TGTGCCAGCAGACCCGGGACAGGGGGCGACATTCAGTACTTC. Translation gives CASRPGTGGDIQYF. The full variable domain, rest sourced from reference TRBV28 and TRBJ2-4, is DVKVTQSSRYLVKRTGEKVFLECVQDMDHENMFWYRQDPGLGLRLIYFSYDVKMKEKGDIPEGYSVSREKKERFSLILESASTNQTSMYLCASRPGTGGDIQYFGAGTRLSVL.

CDR3: CASSQGLLYGAFF. CDR3 DNA sequence: TGTGCCAGCAGTCAGGGGCTGCTATACGGAGCTTTCTTT. The chain has TRBV6-1 and TRBJ1-1; possible D gene TRBD1, 6 bases. The CDR3 covers 13 residues. Trimming removed 5 bases from V and 10 bases from J, with 17 bases in between. The germline gives CDR1 MNHNS, CDR2 SASEGT.

The chain is built from TRBV4-1 and TRBJ1-2; possibly TRBD1 for D (5 bases). The CDR3 covers 15 residues. V lost 4 bases and J 2 bases, leaving 14 bases between the germline ends. Germline V CDR1 and CDR2: MGHRA, YSYEKL. In DNA form, the CDR3 reads TGCGCCAGCAGCCCCAGGGTGGTAAAGAACTATGGCTACACCTTC. This codes for CASSPRVVKNYGYTF.

The table lists this clone with a few counts. The chain couples TRBV27 to TRBJ2-7; D might be TRBD2 (6 bases). CDR1 is MNHEY and CDR2 is SMNVEV in the germline V gene (reference sequence). The germline V and J ends were trimmed by 0 bases and 3 bases, with 9 bases remaining between them. There are 14 residues in the CDR3. The DNA of the CDR3 is TGTGCCAGCAGTTTATCCGTGGGGGGCTACGAGCAGTACTTC. Amino acid sequence: CASSLSVGGYEQYF.

The sample holds a few counts of this clone. CDR3 loop: CASRGPYEQYF. CDR3 bases: TGTGCCAGCAGGGGCCCCTACGAGCAGTACTTC. The chain joins TRBV27 to TRBJ2-7; D remains unclear. The germline gives CDR1 MNHEY, CDR2 SMNVEV (reference sequence). The CDR3 length is 11 residues. V lost 6 bases and J lost 2, with 5 bases in between.

J is TRBJ1-3 and V is TRBV5-1; 9 bases line up with TRBD1. The germline V gene has CDR1 SGHRS and CDR2 YFSETQ. J was trimmed by 1 base and V by 3 bases; bases with no gene match: 5. The CDR3 contains 16 residues. In DNA, the CDR3 is TGCGCCAGCAGCTCCTTACAGGGGGCGTCTGGAAACACCATATATTTT. It is translated as CASSSLQGASGNTIYF.

The chain employs TRBV5-1 and TRBJ2-7; D possibly corresponds to TRBD1 (5 bases). The CDR3 spans 17 residues. The V gene's germline CDR1 is SGHRS and CDR2 YFSETQ. Trimming cost V 0 bases and J 6 bases, with 22 bases left between them. CDR3 sequence reads: CASSLGYQGELQGEQYF. CDR3 bases: TGCGCCAGCAGCTTGGGTTATCAGGGCGAGTTACAAGGCGAGCAGTACTTC.

The J gene is TRBJ1-1, the V gene TRBV5-4; 8 positions match TRBD1. The CDR3 sequence is 15 residues long. Germline assignment: CDR1 SGHNT and CDR2 YYREEE (reference sequence). The V segment lost 2 bases and the J segment 2 bases; nucleotides outside the gene matches: 5. CDR3 sequence: CASSFPTGANTEAFF. For the CDR3, the DNA is TGTGCCAGCAGCTTTCCGACAGGGGCAAACACTGAAGCTTTCTTT.

The chain employs TRBV27 and TRBJ1-2; possibly TRBD1 for D (6 bases). Germline CDR1 and CDR2: MNHEY and SMNVEV (reference sequence). V was clipped by 4 bases and J by 6 bases, with 12 bases between them. CDR3 length equals 13 residues. The CDR3 coding sequence is TGTGCCAGCAGTTCAACAGGGTTGGATGGCTACACCTTC. Amino acid sequence: CASSSTGLDGYTF.

The rearrangement links TRBV13 to TRBJ2-7; no reliable D call. The CDR3 covers 13 residues. The germline V gene has CDR1 PRHDT and CDR2 FYEKMQ (reference sequence). V was cut by 1 base and J by 2 bases, with 6 bases left in between. DNA for the CDR3: TGTGCCAGCAGCTTAGTGAGGACCTACGAGCAGTACTTC. Translation: CASSLVRTYEQYF.

The chain is built from TRBV11-2 and TRBJ2-3; D ambiguous. The CDR3 has 15 residues. V lost 5 bases, J lost 2 bases, and 14 bases lay in between. Per the germline V gene, CDR1 is SGHAT and CDR2 is FQNNGV. The CDR3 nucleotides are TGTGCCAGCAGCCAGGAAGTCCCTTACACAGATACGCAGTATTTT. Protein: CASSQEVPYTDTQYF.